This TCR beta chain emerged from a study of radiotherapy plus CTLA-4 blockade in lung cancer. Study background: Objective responses were recorded in about 18% of patients, with disease control recorded in around 30%. Overall study results and limits: Per reports, early blood T cell clone dynamics, plus interferon-beta, forecast response most strongly. Subsequent to radiotherapy plus ipilimumab, tumor-derived TCR clones underwent expansion in blood.

Clones were sequenced by immunoSEQ multiplex PCR, and TCRdb holds only the in-frame ones, with some missing. The sample consists of 50,000 to 70,000 clones, approximately 82% of them appearing once. People whose metastatic non-small-cell lung cancer was chemo-refractory got focal radiation along with CTLA-4 blockade by ipilimumab. V trimming: 10 bases; J trimming: 3 bases; junction bases outside the gene matches: 11. CDR3 size: 14 residues. CDR1 LNHDA and CDR2 SQIVND come from the germline V gene (reference sequence). Of note for this clone: Its antigen is as yet unknown.

Sequencing used peripheral blood, obtained from a patient treated with radiotherapy plus ipilimumab. The chain couples TRBV19 to TRBJ1-1; 7 nucleotides align to TRBD1. The source is a human donor with non-small cell lung cancer whose response to radiotherapy plus ipilimumab could not be evaluated. Written as DNA, the CDR3 is TGTGCCAACTCCGGGACAGACTTAGACACTGAAGCTTTCTTT. Translating it yields CANSGTDLDTEAFF.